The sequence of this T cell receptor (beta chain) was determined in a study of T cells after yellow fever vaccination. TCRdb re-called the 5' RACE reads with MiXCR, one entry per CDR3 protein. The sample shows approximately 450,000 distinct CDR3 sequences, over 15% of them seen only once. Concerning this clonotype: The antigen remains unidentified.

Study-wide findings and caveats: Among primary-vaccination clones, most reappeared after the booster, at 96% for CD4 and 88% for CD8.

The CDR3 is 15 amino acids. V was trimmed by 3 bases and J by 2 bases, leaving 12 bases between them. From germline, CDR1 is SEHNR and CDR2 FQNEAQ (reference sequence). Sequences were derived from PBMCs, sampled before the yellow fever booster vaccination. The receptor comes from a man younger than 30 who received the YFV17D yellow fever vaccine. The chain couples TRBV7-9 to TRBJ2-3, with D perhaps assigned TRBD1 or TRBD2 (5 bases each). The CDR3 protein is CASSFWGLDTDTQYF. DNA for the CDR3: TGTGCCAGCAGCTTTTGGGGGTTGGACACAGATACGCAGTATTTT. Complete variable domain (other parts from reference TRBV7-9 and TRBJ2-3): DTGVSQNPRHKITKRGQNVTFRCDPISEHNRLYWYRQTLGQGPEFLTYFQNEAQLEKSRLLSDRFSAERPKGSFSTLEIQRTEQGDSAMYLCASSFWGLDTDTQYFGPGTRLTVL.